Following are 13 T cell receptor beta chains from one sample sequenced in a study of beta chain features in type 1 diabetes (dated by TCRdb to 2016 to 2019). The library was built by means of the immunoSEQ multiplex PCR assay. All of the isolated RNA was reverse transcribed with the High Capacity cDNA Reverse Transcription Kit, so expressed TCRB transcripts were sequenced. TCRdb took over this immuneACCESS table, retaining in-frame rearrangements with V and J assigned. Such tables are incomplete; in checked studies, under half of the missing clones stem from an unresolved V gene, and the remainder is unexplained. The sample has about 250,000 clones on record, 11% to 15% of them singletons. The leading ten clones occupy around 0.03% of the sample. The sample taken for sequencing was naive CD4+ T cells from blood. Per the publication, the cell subset or site label means: true naive CD4+ T cells. The receptors were gathered from a woman aged 40 to 50 in good health.

This clone appeared a few times. In nucleotides, the CDR3 is TGTGCCAGCAGCTTAATAGCGCTATTGAACACTGAAGCTTTCTTT. Amino acids: CASSLIALLNTEAFF. The chain combines TRBV5-6 with TRBJ1-1, with D uncertain. Trimming pared 2 bases from V and 0 bases from J, leaving 11 bases between. The germline CDR1 and CDR2 sequences are SGHDT and YYEEEE. This CDR3 comprises 15 residues. The full variable domain, its missing parts supplied by reference TRBV5-6 and TRBJ1-1, is DAGVTQSPTHLIKTRGQQVTLRCSPKSGHDTVSWYQQALGQGPQFIFQYYEEEERQRGNFPDRFSGHQFPNYSSELNVNALLLGDSALYLCASSLIALLNTEAFFGQGTRLTVV.

This clone has a single count. The rearrangement joins TRBV5-6 to TRBJ2-1; 8 bases map to TRBD1. Per germline, CDR1 SGHDT and CDR2 YYEEEE. V lost 5 bases and J lost 1; bases outside the gene matches: 8. The CDR3 consists of 16 residues. The CDR3 here is CASRVDRGTSYNEQFF. As DNA, the CDR3 is TGTGCCAGCAGGGTAGACAGGGGAACGTCCTACAATGAGCAGTTCTTC.

The V gene is TRBV6-6, the J gene TRBJ1-6; D may be TRBD1 (5 bases). This CDR3 is built from 16 residues. Germline CDR1 reads MNHNY; CDR2 reads SVGAGI (reference sequence). V lost 6 bases and J 0 bases, leaving 12 bases between the germline ends. This CDR3 is CASRQHRSSYNSPLHF. The CDR3 DNA reads TGTGCCAGCAGACAGCACAGGAGCTCCTATAATTCACCCCTCCACTTT.

The chain combines TRBV25-1 with TRBJ1-2; 8 bases fit TRBD1. Germline assignment: CDR1 MGHDK and CDR2 SYGVNS. This CDR3 is 16 amino acids long. The ends lost 0 bases at V and 4 bases at J; junction bases unmatched: 7. The CDR3 sequence: CASSEYKGQAGYGYTF. The CDR3 DNA reads as TGTGCCAGCAGTGAATACAAGGGACAGGCCGGCTATGGCTACACCTTC.

This chain links TRBV12-5 with TRBJ2-7; 9 bases agree with TRBD1. Germline trimming cut 1 base from V and 6 bases from J; bases unmatched to any gene: 1. Per the germline V gene, CDR1 is LGHNT and CDR2 is FRNRAP. The CDR3 runs 13 residues. The CDR3 coding sequence is TGTGCTAGTGGTTTGGGGACAGGGGTCGAGCAGTACTTC. Translating gives CASGLGTGVEQYF.

This chain links TRBV19 with TRBJ2-7, with 13 bases identical to TRBD2. CDR1 and CDR2 (germline): LNHDA, SQIVND (reference sequence). The V gene end was trimmed by 6 bases and the J gene end by 5 bases; junction bases not matched to a gene: 7. This CDR3 is 15 amino acids long. Here the CDR3 reads CASRKPGLAGNEQYF. The CDR3 bases are TGTGCCAGTAGAAAACCGGGACTAGCGGGGAACGAGCAGTACTTC.

The CDR3 DNA sequence: TGTGCCAGCAGTTTCCCGGACAGGGGTAGGCAAGAGACCCAGTACTTC. Translating it yields CASSFPDRGRQETQYF. The chain combines TRBV6-6 with TRBJ2-5; 9 nucleotides line up with TRBD1. V lost 4 bases, J lost 2 bases, and 8 bases stayed unmatched. CDR1 is MNHNY and CDR2 is SVGAGI in the germline V gene (reference sequence). The CDR3 sequence is 16 residues long.

In this sample, this clone turned up a few times. V usage is TRBV5-1 and J usage is TRBJ2-1; the match to TRBD2 covers 9 bases. V dropped 0 bases and J dropped 4; count of bases not matched to a gene: 2. The CDR3 contains 15 residues. Germline V gene data show CDR1 as SGHRS and CDR2 as YFSETQ. The CDR3 DNA is TGCGCCAGCAGCTTGGCTAGCGGGGTATACAATGAGCAGTTCTTC. Translation: CASSLASGVYNEQFF.

In nucleotides, the CDR3 is TGCGCCAGCAGTAGTCTAGGGGCCGCGAGCTATGGCTACACCTTC. This sequence encodes CASSSLGAASYGYTF. V is TRBV5-1 and J is TRBJ1-2; D perhaps matches TRBD1 (5 bases). Germline V lookup: CDR1 SGHRS, CDR2 YFSETQ. V was cut by 5 bases and J by 4 bases, with 18 bases left in between. The CDR3 runs 15 residues.

In its sample, this clone was seen a few times. CDR3: CASSGTTVAYEQYF. The CDR3 DNA is TGTGCCAGCAGTGGGACTACCGTAGCCTACGAGCAGTACTTC. The chain employs TRBV2 and TRBJ2-7; D is possibly TRBD2 (6 bases). V shed 4 bases and J shed 2 bases, with 12 bases lying between them. The CDR3 is 14 amino acids. CDR1 is SNHLY, CDR2 FYNNEI, per germline. The full variable domain, with the rest looked up from reference TRBV2 and TRBJ2-7, is EPEVTQTPSHQVTQMGQEVILRCVPISNHLYFYWYRQILGQKVEFLVSFYNNEISEKSEIFDDQFSVERPDGSNFTLKIRSTKLEDSAMYFCASSGTTVAYEQYFGPGTRLTVT.

The rearrangement joins TRBV5-1 to TRBJ2-5; D gene ambiguous. Trimming pared 2 bases from V and 2 bases from J, leaving 7 bases between. The CDR3 extends over 13 amino acids. CDR1 is SGHRS and CDR2 is YFSETQ in the germline V gene. The CDR3 protein is CASSFGIQETQYF. The DNA of the CDR3 is TGCGCCAGCAGCTTCGGTATACAAGAGACCCAGTACTTC. Complete variable domain (other parts from reference TRBV5-1 and TRBJ2-5): KAGVTQTPRYLIKTRGQQVTLSCSPISGHRSVSWYQQTPGQGLQFLFEYFSETQRNKGNFPGRFSGRQFSNSRSEMNVSTLELGDSALYLCASSFGIQETQYFGPGTRLLVL.

This clone came up a few times. V and J are TRBV6-5 and TRBJ1-1; TRBD1 is a possible D gene (6 bases). V lost 6 bases and J lost 8, with 19 bases in between. Germline values: CDR1 MNHEY, CDR2 SVGAGI. The CDR3 is made up of 14 amino acids. In DNA form, the CDR3 reads TGTGCCAGCAGACTCCCCTCGGGGGGCGAGGAAGCTTTCTTT. Its protein is CASRLPSGGEEAFF.

This clone was observed a few times. The chain has TRBV6-1 and TRBJ1-1, with D perhaps matching TRBD1 (6 bases). V was clipped by 6 bases and J by 2 bases, with 13 bases between them. CDR1 and CDR2 (germline): MNHNS, SASEGT. The CDR3 runs 14 residues. The CDR3 DNA follows: TGTGCCAGCAGCCGGGGGGGCCTCAACACTGAAGCTTTCTTT. It translates to CASSRGGLNTEAFF.